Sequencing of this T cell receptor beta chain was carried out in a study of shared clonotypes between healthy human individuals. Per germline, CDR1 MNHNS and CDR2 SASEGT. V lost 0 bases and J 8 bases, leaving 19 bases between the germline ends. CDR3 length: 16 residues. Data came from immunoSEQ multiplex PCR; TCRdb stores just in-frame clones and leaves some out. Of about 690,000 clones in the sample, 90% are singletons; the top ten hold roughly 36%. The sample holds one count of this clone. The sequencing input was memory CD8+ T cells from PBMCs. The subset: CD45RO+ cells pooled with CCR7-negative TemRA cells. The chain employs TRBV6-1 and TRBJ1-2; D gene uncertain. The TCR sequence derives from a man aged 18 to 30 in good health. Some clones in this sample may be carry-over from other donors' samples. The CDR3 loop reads CASSEALSLFAFGYTF. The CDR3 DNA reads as TGTGCCAGCAGTGAAGCGCTTTCTTTATTTGCGTTCGGCTACACCTTC.